A single sample gave rise to the 21 T cell receptor beta chains below, sequenced in a study of somatic mutations in cytotoxic T cells in rheumatoid arthritis. Sequenced by immunoSEQ multiplex PCR; TCRdb stores in-frame clones only, minus some. Among under 4,500 clones listed, approximately 81% were seen once. What was sequenced was CD8+ T cells sorted from blood. Receptors originate from an adult with rheumatoid arthritis.

This chain links TRBV4-1 with TRBJ1-2, with D uncertain. Germline CDR1 MGHRA, CDR2 YSYEKL. This CDR3 spans 14 amino acids. With 4 bases removed from V and 8 bases from J, the gap between germline ends came to 17 bases. The CDR3 here is CASSPPTGRGGYTF. CDR3 DNA sequence: TGCGCCAGCAGCCCCCCTACGGGCCGTGGGGGCTACACCTTC.

The chain joins TRBV29-1 to TRBJ1-2; D call uncertain. The CDR3 is 14 residues long. V was pared by 1 base and J by 8 bases, with 17 bases between. CDR1 is SQVTM, CDR2 ANQGSEA, per germline. The CDR3 nucleotides read TGCAGCGTTGAAGGGAGACCGCTCGACGGAGGCTACACCTTC. This translates into CSVEGRPLDGGYTF.

This sequence joins TRBV14 and TRBJ2-1, with D hard to call. Germline lookup yields CDR1 SGHDN and CDR2 FVKESK. CDR3 length: 16 amino acids. V dropped 2 bases and J dropped 3 bases, with 14 bases sitting between them. This CDR3 reads CASSQQKPVFYNEQFF. The DNA for the CDR3 is TGTGCCAGCAGCCAACAGAAGCCGGTTTTCTACAATGAGCAGTTCTTC.

The V and J genes are TRBV7-8 and TRBJ2-1, with 8 positions matching TRBD2. This CDR3 has 18 residues. Germline V CDR1 and CDR2: SGHVS, FQNEAQ. V lost 3 bases and J lost 7; bases outside the gene matches: 17. CDR3 coding DNA: TGTGCCAGCAGCTTCGGGACTAGATGGCGCGGGGGGTTGAATGAGCAGTTCTTC. This gives the protein CASSFGTRWRGGLNEQFF.

The table lists this clone with a count of one. V is TRBV12-1 and J is TRBJ1-5. TRBV12-1 is tagged as a pseudogene. The CDR3 extends over 17 amino acids. DNA of the CDR3: TGTGCCAGCAGCTCGCCGGACTGCCCCTTCGACGCTCAGCCCCAGCATTTT. Translating it yields CASSSPDCPFDAQPQHF.

This clone was counted a single time. The rearrangement uses TRBV15 and TRBJ1-1; D remains ambiguous. Between the trimmed V and J ends, which lost 1 base and 1 base, there was a span of 7 bases. Germline CDR1 and CDR2: LNHNV and YYDKDF (reference sequence). This CDR3 has 14 residues. The CDR3 DNA follows: TGTGCCACCAGCAGAGGCATGGCGAACACTGAAGCTTTCTTT. Protein sequence: CATSRGMANTEAFF.

The rearrangement links TRBV5-1 to TRBJ2-7, with TRBD1 matching over 7 bases. The CDR3 is 17 residues long. The J segment lost 2 bases and the V segment lost 0 bases, leaving 11 bases of the junction unmatched. Germline CDR1 SGHRS, CDR2 YFSETQ. CDR3: CASSLGLDRTLAYEQYF. As DNA, the CDR3 is TGCGCCAGCAGCTTGGGGCTGGACAGGACCCTCGCCTACGAGCAGTACTTC.

V and J are TRBV9 and TRBJ2-4; D gene uncertain. Per germline, CDR1 SGDLS and CDR2 YYNGEE. The V gene lost 0 bases and the J gene lost 0 bases, with 10 bases spanning the gap. CDR3 length: 16 residues. Written as DNA, the CDR3 is TGTGCCAGCAGCGTAGGTCTATTAGGAGCCAAAAACATTCAGTACTTC. It is translated as CASSVGLLGAKNIQYF.

This chain uses TRBV4-1 with TRBJ2-1; D perhaps matches TRBD2 (6 bases). The CDR3 loop spans 15 amino acids. Per germline, CDR1 MGHRA and CDR2 YSYEKL. Trimming pared 3 bases from V and 2 bases from J, leaving 11 bases between. CDR3 nucleotide sequence: TGCGCCAGCAGCCACCCGGGACTGGCCTACAATGAGCAGTTCTTC. It specifies CASSHPGLAYNEQFF.

The chain is built from TRBV19 and TRBJ2-2; either TRBD1 or TRBD2 may supply D (5 bases each). CDR1 is LNHDA and CDR2 is SQIVND in the germline V gene (reference sequence). Between the trimmed V and J ends, which lost 7 bases and 5 bases, there was a span of 17 bases. The CDR3 extends over 15 amino acids. The DNA of the CDR3 is TGTGCCAGTACCTGGGGACCGTCTGAGACCGGGGAGCTGTTTTTT. It yields the protein CASTWGPSETGELFF.

CDR3 in amino acids: CASSFSAGWTEAFF. The CDR3 DNA is TGTGCCAGCAGTTTTTCGGCAGGGTGGACTGAAGCTTTCTTT. This chain links TRBV27 with TRBJ1-1; maybe TRBD1 (5 bases). V was cut by 3 bases and J by 5 bases, with 13 bases left in between. CDR3 length equals 14 residues. The germline V gene encodes CDR1 MNHEY and CDR2 SMNVEV (reference sequence).

The chain couples TRBV5-8 to TRBJ1-4, with unresolved D. Germline V CDR1 and CDR2: SGHTS, YDEGEE. V lost 4 bases and J lost 7, with 17 bases in between. CDR3 length: 15 residues. The CDR3 region has the DNA TGTGCCAGCAGCATCAGGACCTGGCGCGGTGAAAAACTGTTTTTT. Encoded protein: CASSIRTWRGEKLFF.

The chain carries TRBV7-9 and TRBJ1-4; D uncertain. Germline V lookup: CDR1 SEHNR, CDR2 FQNEAQ (reference sequence). The CDR3 length is 15 residues. The V and J ends lost 5 bases and 8 bases respectively, with 18 bases between them. CDR3 sequence: CASSAWESFGEKLFF. The CDR3 DNA follows: TGTGCCAGCAGCGCCTGGGAGAGTTTCGGAGAAAAACTGTTTTTT.

This chain joins TRBV19 and TRBJ1-1; maybe TRBD1 (5 bases). The CDR3 spans 10 residues. Germline CDR1 reads LNHDA; CDR2 reads SQIVND (reference sequence). Trimming left V 11 bases short and J 4 bases short, with 8 bases between. CDR3 in amino acids: CAGGSTEAFF. The CDR3 coding sequence is TGTGCCGGGGGTAGCACTGAAGCTTTCTTT. The complete variable domain, with remaining parts taken from reference TRBV19 and TRBJ1-1, reads DGGITQSPKYLFRKEGQNVTLSCEQNLNHDAMYWYRQDPGQGLRLIYYSQIVNDFQKGDIAEGYSVSREKKESFPLTVTSAQKNPTAFYLCAGGSTEAFFGQGTRLTVV.

The chain joins TRBV28 to TRBJ1-2; 9 positions match TRBD1. V was clipped by 3 bases and J by 8 bases; unmatched bases: 7. Germline V CDR1 and CDR2: MDHEN, SYDVKM. The CDR3 is made up of 14 amino acids. The CDR3 loop is CASSLGTGPGGYTF. The CDR3 nucleotides read TGTGCCAGCAGTTTGGGGACAGGGCCTGGGGGCTACACCTTC.

In this sample, this clone turned up once. The rearrangement uses TRBV27 and TRBJ2-1; tentatively, D is TRBD1 (5 bases). The CDR3 totals 12 residues. V lost 8 bases and J 6 bases, leaving 11 bases between the germline ends. In germline, CDR1 is MNHEY, CDR2 SMNVEV (reference sequence). The CDR3 sequence is CASRQGANEQFF. The DNA of the CDR3 is TGTGCCAGCCGGCAAGGGGCCAATGAGCAGTTCTTC.

The sample holds one count of this clone. The chain carries TRBV5-6 and TRBJ1-2, with D possibly TRBD1 on 6 matching bases. This CDR3 region has 15 residues. V dropped 6 bases and J dropped 1 base, with 16 bases sitting between them. The germline V gene has CDR1 SGHDT and CDR2 YYEEEE. CDR3 sequence reads: CASITAGGGNYGYTF. The CDR3 DNA reads as TGTGCCAGCATTACGGCCGGAGGGGGTAACTATGGCTACACCTTC.

This chain joins TRBV10-1 and TRBJ1-4; 7 bases map to TRBD1. The CDR3 is 18 amino acids. Germline V gene lookup returns CDR1 WNHNN and CDR2 SYGVQD (reference sequence). With V trimmed by 2 bases and J by 3 bases, 12 bases remained unmatched. This CDR3 reads CASSELDIAGQSNEKLFF. The CDR3 nucleotides are TGCGCCAGCAGTGAGCTAGATATTGCGGGACAGTCTAATGAAAAACTGTTTTTT.

The gene calls are TRBV9 and TRBJ1-2; D gene ambiguous. The germline V gene encodes CDR1 SGDLS and CDR2 YYNGEE. Trimming stripped 4 bases from V and 4 bases from J, with 17 bases between. This CDR3 spans 15 amino acids. DNA for the CDR3: TGTGCCAGCAGCATCCGCCTCGTCGGGCCCTATGGCTACACCTTC. It encodes CASSIRLVGPYGYTF.

In this sample, this clone turned up once. CDR3 region: CASSKLGGVTGYTF. For the CDR3, the DNA is TGTGCCAGCAGTAAACTCGGGGGGGTAACTGGCTACACCTTC. The rearrangement joins TRBV11-2 to TRBJ1-2, with D maybe TRBD1 (5 bases). In germline, CDR1 is SGHAT, CDR2 FQNNGV. The CDR3 contains 14 residues. With 6 bases removed from V and 7 bases from J, the gap between germline ends came to 18 bases. The complete variable domain, with remaining parts taken from reference TRBV11-2 and TRBJ1-2, reads EAGVAQSPRYKIIEKRQSVAFWCNPISGHATLYWYQQILGQGPKLLIQFQNNGVVDDSQLPKDRFSAERLKGVDSTLKIQPAKLEDSAVYLCASSKLGGVTGYTFGSGTRLTVV.

This clone was picked up a small number of times. V usage is TRBV4-1 and J usage is TRBJ2-7; D is undetermined. The germline CDR1 and CDR2 sequences are MGHRA and YSYEKL. Trimming shortened V by 4 bases and J by 0 bases, and 10 bases separated the two germline ends. The CDR3 is 14 amino acids. CDR3 DNA sequence: TGCGCCAGCAGCCGTAGAGCCGGCTCCTACGAGCAGTACTTC. Its protein is CASSRRAGSYEQYF.